Listed here is a single T cell receptor (beta chain). This sample was taken from a study of blood T cell repertoires in COVID-19. Background on the study: COVID-19 samples, acute and convalescent, were from the United States, Italy and Spain. Sample material is recorded as cDNA or gDNA derived from T cells, B-cell-depleted T cells, or PBMCs.

How the authors handled the data: Reference gene primers were amplified, and this amplification served to estimate nucleated cell counts. Method: immunoSEQ multiplex PCR; TCRdb's copy keeps in-frame clones and lacks some. That table gives V, J and clone size, and the DNA gave D and trimming. In the table there are about 310,000 clones, about 90% of which are singletons. The sample taken for sequencing was peripheral blood. This TCR was recovered from a woman under 40 with COVID-19, enrolled during active disease.

The CDR3 loop is CASSQASGPVYEQYF. CDR3 DNA sequence: TGTGCCAGCAGCCAAGCAAGCGGGCCCGTCTACGAGCAGTACTTC. The rearrangement links TRBV14 to TRBJ2-7; TRBD2 is a possible D gene (6 bases). There are 15 residues in the CDR3. The V gene lost 1 base and the J gene lost 3 bases, with 13 bases spanning the gap. The germline V gene encodes CDR1 SGHDN and CDR2 FVKESK.